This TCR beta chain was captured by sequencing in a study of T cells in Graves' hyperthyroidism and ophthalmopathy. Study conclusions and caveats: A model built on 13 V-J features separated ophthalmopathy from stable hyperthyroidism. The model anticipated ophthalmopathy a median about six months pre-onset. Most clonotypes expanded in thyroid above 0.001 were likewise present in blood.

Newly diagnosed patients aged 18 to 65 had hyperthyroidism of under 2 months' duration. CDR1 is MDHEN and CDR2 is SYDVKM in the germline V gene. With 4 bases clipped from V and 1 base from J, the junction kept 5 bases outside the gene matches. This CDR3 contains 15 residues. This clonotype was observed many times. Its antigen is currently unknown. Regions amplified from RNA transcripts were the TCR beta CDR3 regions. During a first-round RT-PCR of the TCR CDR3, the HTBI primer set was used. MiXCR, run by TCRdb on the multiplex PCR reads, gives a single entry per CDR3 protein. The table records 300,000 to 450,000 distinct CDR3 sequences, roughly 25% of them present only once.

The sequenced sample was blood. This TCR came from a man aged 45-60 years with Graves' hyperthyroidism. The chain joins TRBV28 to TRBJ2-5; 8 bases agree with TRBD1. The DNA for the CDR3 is TGTGCCAGCAGTTCACTCAGGGGGCCCCAAGAGACCCAGTACTTC. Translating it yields CASSSLRGPQETQYF.